The next 21 T cell receptor beta chains were all read from a single sample in a study of T cell responses to AZD1222 COVID-19 vaccine. The repertoire was sequenced with immunoSEQ multiplex PCR; TCRdb's copy has only in-frame clones and lacks some. Among around 85,000 clones, under 90% were seen once, and the ten largest hold 1.2% to 1.5%. Sequences were derived from peripheral blood, sampled 28 days after the second AZD1222 dose. The origin of the receptors is an adult who received the AZD1222 COVID-19 vaccine.

Only one count was recorded for this clone. The chain has TRBV18 and TRBJ1-2, with D possibly matching TRBD1 (6 bases). The germline gives CDR1 KGHSH, CDR2 LQKENI. V was shortened by 1 base and J by 7 bases, with 16 bases between the two germline ends. There are 15 residues in the CDR3. The CDR3 is CASSPRSLGASGYTF. The CDR3 DNA follows: TGTGCCAGCTCACCACGGAGTTTGGGGGCTTCTGGCTACACCTTC.

This chain joins TRBV5-1 and TRBJ2-1; D is undetermined. V lost 0 bases, J lost 4 bases, and 14 bases lay in between. CDR3 length: 16 residues. Germline CDR1 and CDR2: SGHRS and YFSETQ. This CDR3 reads CASSLVGLIGYNEQFF. In DNA form, the CDR3 reads TGCGCCAGCAGCTTGGTGGGGTTAATAGGGTACAATGAGCAGTTCTTC. Full variable domain (remainder filled in from reference TRBV5-1 and TRBJ2-1): KAGVTQTPRYLIKTRGQQVTLSCSPISGHRSVSWYQQTPGQGLQFLFEYFSETQRNKGNFPGRFSGRQFSNSRSEMNVSTLELGDSALYLCASSLVGLIGYNEQFFGPGTRLTVL.

The rearrangement links TRBV4-1 to TRBJ2-7; 15 bases agree with TRBD2. Germline-derived CDR1 and CDR2 are MGHRA and YSYEKL. Losses at the gene ends were 4 bases for V and 4 bases for J; bases not matched to a gene: 2. CDR3 size: 15 residues. The CDR3: CASSLGTSGGYEQYF. The CDR3 region has the DNA TGCGCCAGCAGCCTCGGGACTAGCGGGGGGTACGAGCAGTACTTC.

This clone was recorded once. The chain carries TRBV30 and TRBJ1-2, with 7 positions matching TRBD1. CDR1 is GTSNPN, CDR2 SVGIG, per germline (reference sequence). Unmatched junction bases numbered 4, after V lost 8 bases and J lost 4 bases. There are 11 residues in the CDR3. DNA for the CDR3: TGTGCCAGGGGACAGTTCTATGGCTACACCTTC. Protein sequence: CARGQFYGYTF.

The chain combines TRBV5-1 with TRBJ1-2; the D is unclear. This CDR3 has 15 amino acids. Germline loops: CDR1 SGHRS, CDR2 YFSETQ. V gave up 1 base and J gave up 1 base, with 11 bases separating them. The CDR3 nucleotides read TGCGCCAGCAGCTTGTCCCCAGCGATTAACTATGGCTACACCTTC. The encoded protein is CASSLSPAINYGYTF. Supplemented by reference TRBV5-1 and TRBJ1-2, the full variable domain reads KAGVTQTPRYLIKTRGQQVTLSCSPISGHRSVSWYQQTPGQGLQFLFEYFSETQRNKGNFPGRFSGRQFSNSRSEMNVSTLELGDSALYLCASSLSPAINYGYTFGSGTRLTVV.

CDR3 sequence reads: CASSSSGGYSYEQYF. Here the CDR3 DNA reads TGTGCCAGCAGTTCTAGCGGGGGGTACTCCTACGAGCAGTACTTC. This chain joins TRBV7-9 and TRBJ2-7; 11 bases match TRBD2. The ends lost 6 bases at V and 0 bases at J; junction bases unmatched: 4. Looked up from germline, CDR1 is SEHNR and CDR2 is FQNEAQ (reference sequence). The CDR3 has 15 residues.

V and J are TRBV4-3 and TRBJ2-7, with TRBD2 as a possible D gene (7 bases). Trimming cost V 3 bases and J 9 bases, with 18 bases left between them. The CDR3 totals 14 residues. The germline V gene encodes CDR1 LGHNA and CDR2 YSLEER. The CDR3 spells CASSQGGTPMRQYF. The CDR3 bases are TGCGCCAGCAGCCAGGGGGGGACACCCATGAGGCAGTACTTC.

This sequence joins TRBV28 and TRBJ2-7, with D perhaps matching TRBD1 (5 bases). In germline, CDR1 is MDHEN, CDR2 SYDVKM. Trimming took 7 bases from V and 2 from J, leaving 15 bases between them. The length of the CDR3 is 14 residues. The CDR3 nucleotides are TGTGCCAGCACCCGATCTACAGGAGCCTACGAGCAGTACTTC. Its protein is CASTRSTGAYEQYF.

The J gene is TRBJ1-2, the V gene TRBV19; D gene unclear. The ends were cut back, 5 bases at V and 2 bases at J, with 12 bases in the middle. CDR3 length equals 14 residues. Germline assignment: CDR1 LNHDA and CDR2 SQIVND (reference sequence). The CDR3 DNA reads TGTGCCAGTAGTCCGCAGACGGGCAACTATGGCTACACCTTC. Amino acid sequence: CASSPQTGNYGYTF.

This sequence joins TRBV28 and TRBJ2-4, with D uncertain. The V gene's germline CDR1 is MDHEN and CDR2 SYDVKM. The CDR3 length is 15 residues. V dropped 7 bases and J dropped 6 bases, with 19 bases sitting between them. The CDR3 region has the DNA TGTGCCAGCACCTCATATGGCACCCTGGGAAACATTCAGTACTTC. Translating it yields CASTSYGTLGNIQYF.

The chain has TRBV27 and TRBJ2-7, with a tentative D call TRBD2 (6 bases). The CDR3 totals 13 residues. The germline gives CDR1 MNHEY, CDR2 SMNVEV (reference sequence). The V gene lost 5 bases and the J gene lost 3 bases, with 11 bases spanning the gap. CDR3 protein: CASSTRDFYEQYF. CDR3 bases: TGTGCCAGCAGTACCCGGGACTTCTACGAGCAGTACTTC.

This chain uses TRBV4-2 with TRBJ1-6; D call uncertain. The germline V and J ends were trimmed by 7 bases and 5 bases, with 18 bases remaining between them. The CDR3 is 16 residues long. Germline lookup yields CDR1 LGHNA and CDR2 YNFKEQ. DNA of the CDR3: TGTGCCAGCACCACCAAGATGGGAGGGAATAATTCACCCCTCCACTTT. Translation gives CASTTKMGGNNSPLHF.

This CDR3 reads CASSQEKATDTQYF. In DNA, the CDR3 is TGTGCCAGCAGCCAAGAGAAAGCCACAGATACGCAGTATTTT. V usage is TRBV3-1 (or the pseudogene TRBV3-2) and J usage is TRBJ2-3, with D uncertain. The CDR3 length is 14 residues. Trimming took 0 bases from V and 2 from J, leaving 6 bases between them. The germline CDR1 and CDR2 sequences are LGHDT and YNNKEL (reference sequence).

The rearrangement uses TRBV5-1 and TRBJ1-3; D may be TRBD1 (6 bases). V was trimmed by 0 bases and J by 2 bases, leaving 12 bases between them. Germline-derived CDR1 and CDR2 are SGHRS and YFSETQ. This CDR3 is built from 16 residues. This CDR3 is CASSLGGRFTGNTIYF. The CDR3 coding sequence is TGCGCCAGCAGCTTGGGGGGGCGGTTTACTGGAAACACCATATATTTT.

The chain employs TRBV3-1 (or the pseudogene TRBV3-2) and TRBJ2-6; 8 bases align to TRBD2. V was pared by 4 bases and J by 2 bases, with 10 bases of the junction left unmatched. Germline CDR1 reads LGHDT; CDR2 reads YNNKEL (reference sequence). The CDR3 has 18 residues. Written as DNA, the CDR3 is TGTGCCAGCAGCCTCGGGACTAGTTCTATCCCTGGGGCCAACGTCCTGACTTTC. Translation: CASSLGTSSIPGANVLTF.

This clone has just a few counts. The rearrangement links TRBV30 to TRBJ1-5, with unresolved D. CDR3 length: 13 amino acids. Looked up from germline, CDR1 is GTSNPN and CDR2 is SVGIG (reference sequence). Trimming removed 2 bases at V and 0 bases at J, with 5 bases between. The CDR3 DNA is TGTGCCTGGAGTCCCGATAGCAATCAGCCCCAGCATTTT. It yields the protein CAWSPDSNQPQHF.

The J gene is TRBJ2-2, the V gene TRBV27; D is unclear. The V end was cut by 1 base, the J end by 1 base, with 7 bases between. CDR1 and CDR2 from the germline V gene are MNHEY and SMNVEV (reference sequence). The CDR3 has 15 residues. This CDR3 reads CASSLFQENTGELFF. The CDR3 bases are TGTGCCAGCAGTTTATTTCAGGAGAACACCGGGGAGCTGTTTTTT.

This rearrangement joins TRBV5-4 to TRBJ1-1, with D possibly matching TRBD1 (6 bases). The CDR3 spans 13 residues. Trimming cost V 4 bases and J 5 bases, with 12 bases left between them. Looked up from germline, CDR1 is SGHNT and CDR2 is YYREEE (reference sequence). The CDR3 protein is CASSKQGGTEAFF. The DNA for the CDR3 is TGTGCCAGCAGCAAACAAGGGGGAACTGAAGCTTTCTTT.

The rearrangement joins TRBV29-1 to TRBJ1-3, with D unresolved. The germline V and J ends were trimmed by 6 bases and 0 bases, with 12 bases remaining between them. This CDR3 region has 14 residues. Germline CDR1 reads SQVTM; CDR2 reads ANQGSEA. CDR3 protein: CSVLEPRSGNTIYF. The CDR3 bases are TGCAGCGTCCTGGAGCCTCGCTCTGGAAACACCATATATTTT.

The genes are TRBV19 and TRBJ1-2; no reliable D call. CDR3 size: 13 residues. V gave up 5 bases and J gave up 6 bases, with 13 bases separating them. Germline CDR1 is LNHDA and CDR2 is SQIVND (reference sequence). The DNA of the CDR3 is TGTGCCAGTAGTCCAACTAGCTTAAATGGCTACACCTTC. Its translation: CASSPTSLNGYTF. The complete variable domain, with remaining parts taken from reference TRBV19 and TRBJ1-2, reads DGGITQSPKYLFRKEGQNVTLSCEQNLNHDAMYWYRQDPGQGLRLIYYSQIVNDFQKGDIAEGYSVSREKKESFPLTVTSAQKNPTAFYLCASSPTSLNGYTFGSGTRLTVV.

This chain joins TRBV7-2 and TRBJ1-2; a weak D match, TRBD1 (5 bases). The CDR3 has 15 residues. Trimming took off 1 base at V and 1 base at J, with 10 bases between the two ends. Germline-derived CDR1 and CDR2 are SGHTA and FQGNSA. The CDR3 region has the DNA TGTGCCAGCAGCTTAGTGGGGGTGGGTAACTATGGCTACACCTTC. This codes for CASSLVGVGNYGYTF.